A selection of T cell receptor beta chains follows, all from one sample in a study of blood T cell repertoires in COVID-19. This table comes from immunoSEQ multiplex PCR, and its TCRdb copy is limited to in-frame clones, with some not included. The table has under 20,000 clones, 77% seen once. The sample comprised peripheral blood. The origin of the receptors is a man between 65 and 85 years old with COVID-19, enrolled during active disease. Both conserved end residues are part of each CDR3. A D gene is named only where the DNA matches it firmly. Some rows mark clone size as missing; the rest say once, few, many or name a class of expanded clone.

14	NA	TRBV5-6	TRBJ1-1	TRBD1	CASRVQGAGTEAFF	TGTGCCAGCAGAGTACAGGGGGCGGGGACTGAAGCTTTCTTT
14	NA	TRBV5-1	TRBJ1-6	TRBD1	CASKPGQNNSPLHF	TGCGCCAGCAAACCGGGACAGAATAATTCACCCCTCCACTTT
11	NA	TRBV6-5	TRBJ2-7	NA	CASRDDREQYF	TGTGCCAGCAGGGACGACAGAGAGCAGTACTTC
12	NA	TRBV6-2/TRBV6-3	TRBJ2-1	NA	CASSYSYYEQFF	TGTGCCAGCAGTTACTCGTACTATGAGCAGTTCTTC
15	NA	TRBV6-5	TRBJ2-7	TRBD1	CASSYLGQGLYEQYF	TGTGCCAGCAGTTACCTGGGACAGGGCCTCTACGAGCAGTACTTC
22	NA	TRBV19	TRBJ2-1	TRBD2	CASSSPTRVGTSGRAAYNEQFF	TGTGCCAGTAGTTCTCCCACTAGGGTTGGGACTAGCGGGCGAGCCGCATACAATGAGCAGTTCTTC
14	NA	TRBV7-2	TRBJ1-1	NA	CASSRLTGNTEAFF	TGTGCCAGCAGCCGTCTAACGGGGAACACTGAAGCTTTCTTT
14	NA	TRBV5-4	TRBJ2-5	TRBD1	CASRLQGTGETQYF	TGTGCCAGCAGGTTACAGGGGACGGGCGAGACCCAGTACTTC
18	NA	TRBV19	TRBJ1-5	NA	CASRGGGTRTGSNQPQHF	TGTGCCAGTAGGGGCGGGGGGACACGCACTGGTAGCAATCAGCCCCAGCATTTT
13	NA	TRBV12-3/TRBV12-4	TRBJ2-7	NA	CASSLRKASSQYF	TGTGCCAGCAGTTTAAGAAAGGCTAGCTCGCAGTACTTC
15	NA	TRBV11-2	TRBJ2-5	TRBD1	CASSSPTGGQETQYF	TGTGCCAGCAGCTCCCCGACAGGGGGCCAAGAGACCCAGTACTTC
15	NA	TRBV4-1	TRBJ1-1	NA	CASSQDRGPKLGAFF	TGCGCCAGCAGCCAAGACCGCGGTCCAAAACTTGGAGCTTTCTTT
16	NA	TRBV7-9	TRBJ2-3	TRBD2	CASSPGGLAVTDTQYF	TGTGCCAGCAGCCCAGGGGGACTAGCGGTGACAGATACGCAGTATTTT
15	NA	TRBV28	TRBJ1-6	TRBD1	CASSLGTVRNSPLHF	TGTGCCAGCAGTCTGGGGACAGTAAGAAATTCACCCCTCCACTTT
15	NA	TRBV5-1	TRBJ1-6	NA	CASSLGGVGNSPLHF	TGCGCCAGCAGCTTGGGCGGAGTAGGTAATTCACCCCTCCACTTT
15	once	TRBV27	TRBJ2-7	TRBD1	CASSSSGQGAYEQYF	TGTGCCAGCAGTTCGTCGGGACAGGGGGCTTACGAGCAGTACTTC
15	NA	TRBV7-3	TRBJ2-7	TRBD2	CASSPSGASSYEQYF	TGTGCCAGCAGCCCAAGCGGGGCCAGCTCCTACGAGCAGTACTTC
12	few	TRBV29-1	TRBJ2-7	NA	CSVRTVSYEQYF	TGCAGCGTTCGGACAGTCTCCTACGAGCAGTACTTC
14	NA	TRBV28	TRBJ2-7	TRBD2	CASSPGLASYEQYF	TGTGCCAGCAGTCCGGGACTAGCCTCATACGAGCAGTACTTC
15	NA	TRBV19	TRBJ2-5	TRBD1	CASRHTGVAVETQYF	TGTGCCAGTAGACACACAGGGGTGGCAGTGGAGACCCAGTACTTC